This T cell receptor beta chain was recorded in a study of T-cell memory formation after mild COVID-19 (dated by TCRdb to the early 2020s). Regarding the research as a whole: TCR sequence clusters from the two donors were found to be largely donor specific. In a couple of donors, T-cell clones that expanded and contracted after mild COVID-19 were followed by sequencing TCRalpha and TCRbeta repertoires longitudinally. The cohort comprised two young, previously healthy adult volunteers, one female and one male.

The CDR1 and CDR2 encoded by the germline V gene (reference sequence) are SGHKS and YYEKEE. The CDR3, from cysteine to phenylalanine, totals 14 residues. Only the CDR3 portion is preserved as DNA: 42 bases, with reading frame beginning at the first base. Germline trimming: 5 bases from V, 7 bases from J; junction bases outside gene matches: 10. Ficoll-Paque density gradient centrifugation was used to isolate PBMCs. The full study reports these points: SARS-CoV-2 specificity of the second-wave clones peaking on day 37 was not confirmed. The study covered only two mild cases, and larger cohorts including severe cases with pre-infection samples were considered necessary. Clones that contracted from day 15 to 85 showed balanced CD4/CD8 phenotypes, whereas a second wave of clones that expanded from day 15 to 37 leaned towards CD4+. The detection of some responding clones in pre-infection memory suggests that pre-existing cross-reactive memory T cells joined the SARS-CoV-2 response. Contracting CD4+ clones appeared mostly in the CM and EM memory subsets, whereas CD8+ clones were enriched in EMRA.

TCRdb records Illumina NovaSeq 6000 as the sequencer. Using 5'RACE with constant-segment primers, TCRalpha and TCRbeta cDNA libraries were constructed, with sample barcodes and unique molecular identifiers added in the process. RNA was extracted from every sample with Trizol reagent. Libraries were amplified in two PCR steps, with a second sample barcode and Illumina TruSeq adapters added in the second step. The libraries were sequenced on an Illumina NovaSeq using 2 x 150 bp paired-end reads. The published analysis was carried out like this. Reads were demultiplexed and collapsed into UMI-guided consensus sequences with migec v1.2.7. Using mixcr v2.1.11, UMI consensuses were aligned to TRA and TRB V and J templates and then assembled into clonotypes. Expanded or contracted clonotypes were those called significant by both edgeR and NoisET, with noise models trained on biological replicates. For edgeR calls, a false discovery rate-adjusted p below 0.01 and a log2 fold-change threshold of 1 were applied. As an exploratory analysis of dynamics, max-normalized trajectories of the 1000 most abundant clonotypes were examined with PCA combined with hierarchical clustering. Each responding clone was given a CD4 or CD8 phenotype based on the CD4+ and CD8+ repertoires, which had been sequenced separately. TCRdb reprocessed the public reads (quality trimming at Q25 with fastp, clone calling with MiXCR) and kept in-frame beta chains. Here each entry gathers all rows of one CDR3 protein and keeps the most common genes and DNA. The V and J calls were not made by the authors but by TCRdb's processing. The sample records 190,000 or so distinct CDR3 sequences, around 21% of which are singletons. Together, the top ten hold more than 20% of the sample.

Concerning this clonotype itself: Its antigen remains unidentified. Base qualities are not provided; no much larger clone lies one nucleotide away.

The sequencing input was PBMCs or a T cell subset sorted from them (not recorded which). This clonotype was obtained from an adult woman who had mild COVID-19 (a few samples of this study predate the infection). The sample titles of this study are shuffled in the database, so cell type and time point are left out; the donor was told from shared clones. The chain is made from TRBV5-5 and TRBJ1-2; the junction holds 8 bases that match TRBD1. DNA sequence: TGTGCCAGCAGAGTCGGGACAGGCGCAGGTGGCTACACCTTC. The translation is CASRVGTGAGGYTF.